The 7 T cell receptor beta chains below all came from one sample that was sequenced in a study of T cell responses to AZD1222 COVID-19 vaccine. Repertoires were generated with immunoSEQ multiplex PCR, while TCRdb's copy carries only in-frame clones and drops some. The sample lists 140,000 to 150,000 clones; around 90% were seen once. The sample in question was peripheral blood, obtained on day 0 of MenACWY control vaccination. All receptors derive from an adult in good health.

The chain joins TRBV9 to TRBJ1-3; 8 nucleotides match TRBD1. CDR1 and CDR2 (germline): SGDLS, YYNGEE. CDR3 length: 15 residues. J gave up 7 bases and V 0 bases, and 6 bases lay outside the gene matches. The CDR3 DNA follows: TGTGCCAGCAGCGTAGCTACAGGGGGAACGAACACCATATATTTT. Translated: CASSVATGGTNTIYF.

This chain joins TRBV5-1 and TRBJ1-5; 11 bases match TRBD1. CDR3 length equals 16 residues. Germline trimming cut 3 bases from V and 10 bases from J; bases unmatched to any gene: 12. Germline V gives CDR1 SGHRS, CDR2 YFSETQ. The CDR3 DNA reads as TGCGCCAGCAGCTGGGGAAGCGGAGGACAGGGGGCCCCCCAGCATTTT. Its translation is CASSWGSGGQGAPQHF.

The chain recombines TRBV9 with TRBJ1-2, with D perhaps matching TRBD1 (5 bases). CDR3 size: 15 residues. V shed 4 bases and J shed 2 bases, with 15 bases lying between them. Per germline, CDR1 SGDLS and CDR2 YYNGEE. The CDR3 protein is CASSTGPTTNYGYTF. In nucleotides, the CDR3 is TGTGCCAGCAGCACAGGCCCGACGACGAACTATGGCTACACCTTC.

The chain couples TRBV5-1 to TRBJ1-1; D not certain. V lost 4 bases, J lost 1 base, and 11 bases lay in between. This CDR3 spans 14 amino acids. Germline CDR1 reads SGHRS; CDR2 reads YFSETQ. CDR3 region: CASSLSERNTEAFF. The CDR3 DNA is TGCGCCAGCAGCCTGTCGGAGAGGAACACTGAAGCTTTCTTT.

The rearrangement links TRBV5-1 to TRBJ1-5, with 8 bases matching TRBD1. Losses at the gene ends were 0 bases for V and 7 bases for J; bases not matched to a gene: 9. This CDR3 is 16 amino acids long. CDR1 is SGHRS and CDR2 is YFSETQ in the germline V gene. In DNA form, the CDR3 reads TGCGCCAGCAGCTTGGAGGCGACAGGGGTAGGCCAGCCCCAGCATTTT. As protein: CASSLEATGVGQPQHF.

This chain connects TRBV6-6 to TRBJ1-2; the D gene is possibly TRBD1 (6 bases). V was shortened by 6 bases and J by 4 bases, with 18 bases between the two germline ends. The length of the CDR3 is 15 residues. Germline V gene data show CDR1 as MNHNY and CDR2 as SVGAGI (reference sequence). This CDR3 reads CASSPPTDRLYGYTF. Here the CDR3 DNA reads TGTGCCAGCAGCCCACCTACGGACAGACTCTATGGCTACACCTTC.

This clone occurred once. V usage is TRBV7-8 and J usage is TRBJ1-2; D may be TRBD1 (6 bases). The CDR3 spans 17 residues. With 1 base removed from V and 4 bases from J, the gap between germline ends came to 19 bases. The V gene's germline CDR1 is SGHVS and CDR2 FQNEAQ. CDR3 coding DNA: TGTGCCAGCAGCTTAGGGAGAACGACAGGTGGAACCTATGGCTACACCTTC. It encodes CASSLGRTTGGTYGYTF.